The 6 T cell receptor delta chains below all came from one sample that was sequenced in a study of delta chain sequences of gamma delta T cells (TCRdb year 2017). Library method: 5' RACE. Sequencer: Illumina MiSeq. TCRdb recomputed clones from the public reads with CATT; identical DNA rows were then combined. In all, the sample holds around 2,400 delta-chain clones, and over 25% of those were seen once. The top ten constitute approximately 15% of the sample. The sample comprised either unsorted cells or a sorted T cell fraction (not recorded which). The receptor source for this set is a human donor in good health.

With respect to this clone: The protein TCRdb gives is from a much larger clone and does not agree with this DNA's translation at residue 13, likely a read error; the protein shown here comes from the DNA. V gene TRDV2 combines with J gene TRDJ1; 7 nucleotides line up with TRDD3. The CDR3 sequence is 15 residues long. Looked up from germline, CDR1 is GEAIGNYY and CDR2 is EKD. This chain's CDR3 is CACDAVGGPRDKRIF. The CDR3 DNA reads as TGTGCCTGTGACGCTGTTGGGGGACCCCGTGATAAACGCATCTTT.

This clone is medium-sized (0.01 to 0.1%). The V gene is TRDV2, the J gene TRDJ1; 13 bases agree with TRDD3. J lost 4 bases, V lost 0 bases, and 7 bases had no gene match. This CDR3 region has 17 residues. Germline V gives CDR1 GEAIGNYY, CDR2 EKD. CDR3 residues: CACDTLRLGDTSDKLIF. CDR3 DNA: TGTGCCTGTGACACCCTCAGACTGGGGGATACGAGCGATAAACTCATCTTT.

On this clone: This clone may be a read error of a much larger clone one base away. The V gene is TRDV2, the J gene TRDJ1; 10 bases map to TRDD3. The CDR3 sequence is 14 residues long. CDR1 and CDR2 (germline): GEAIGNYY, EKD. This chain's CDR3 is CACDTVGDTAKLIF. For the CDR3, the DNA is TGTGCCTGTGACACCGTGGGGGATACCGCTAAACTCATCTTT.

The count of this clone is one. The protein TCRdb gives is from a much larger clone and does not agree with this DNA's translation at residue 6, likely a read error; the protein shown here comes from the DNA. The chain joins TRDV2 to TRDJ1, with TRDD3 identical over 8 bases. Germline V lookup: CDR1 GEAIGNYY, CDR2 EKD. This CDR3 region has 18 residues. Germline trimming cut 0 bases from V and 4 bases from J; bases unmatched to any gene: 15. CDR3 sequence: CACDTISPSTGGGDKLIF. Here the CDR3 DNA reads TGTGCCTGTGACACCATATCTCCTAGTACTGGGGGTGGCGATAAACTCATCTTT.

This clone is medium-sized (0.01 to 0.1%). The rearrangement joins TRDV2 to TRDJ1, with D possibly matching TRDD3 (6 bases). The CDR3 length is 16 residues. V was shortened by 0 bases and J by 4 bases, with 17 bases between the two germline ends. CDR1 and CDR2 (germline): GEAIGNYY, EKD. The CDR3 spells CACDTVDGGTFDKLIF. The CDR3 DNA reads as TGTGCCTGTGACACCGTTGACGGGGGGACTTTCGATAAACTCATCTTT.

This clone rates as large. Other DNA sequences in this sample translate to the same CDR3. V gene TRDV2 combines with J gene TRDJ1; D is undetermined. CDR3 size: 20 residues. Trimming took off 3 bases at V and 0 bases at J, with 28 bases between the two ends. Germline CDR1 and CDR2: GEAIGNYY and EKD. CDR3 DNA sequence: TGTGCCTGTGACGGTGTTTTGAGGTACGAAGACATATCTTACACCGATAAACTCATCTTT. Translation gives CACDGVLRYEDISYTDKLIF.